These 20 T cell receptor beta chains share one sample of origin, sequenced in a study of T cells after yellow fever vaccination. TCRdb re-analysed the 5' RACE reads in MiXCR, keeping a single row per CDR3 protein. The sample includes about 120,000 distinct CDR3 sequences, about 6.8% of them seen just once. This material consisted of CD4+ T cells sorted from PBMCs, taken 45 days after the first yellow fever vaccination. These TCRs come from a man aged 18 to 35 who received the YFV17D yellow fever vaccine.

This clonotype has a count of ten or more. CDR3 in amino acids: CASSSRGGANYGYTF. CDR3 bases: TGTGCCAGCAGTTCGCGAGGGGGGGCTAACTATGGCTACACCTTC. V is TRBV12-3 or TRBV12-4 and J is TRBJ1-2; tentatively, D is TRBD1 (6 bases). The CDR3 sequence is 15 residues long. Trimming left V 4 bases short and J 0 bases short, with 12 bases between.

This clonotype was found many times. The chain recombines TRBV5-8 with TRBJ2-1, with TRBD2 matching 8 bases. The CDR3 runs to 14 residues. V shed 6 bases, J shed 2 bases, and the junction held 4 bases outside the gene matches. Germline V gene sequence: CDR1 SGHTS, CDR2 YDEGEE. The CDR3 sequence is CASNRGGAYNEQFF. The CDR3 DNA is TGTGCCAGCAACCGGGGGGGGGCCTACAATGAGCAGTTCTTC.

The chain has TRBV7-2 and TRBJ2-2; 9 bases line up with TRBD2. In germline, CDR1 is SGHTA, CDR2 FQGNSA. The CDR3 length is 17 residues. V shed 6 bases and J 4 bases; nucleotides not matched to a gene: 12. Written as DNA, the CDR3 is TGTGCCAGCAGGCCCCGCGGCGGGGGGGCGGGCACCGGGGAGCTGTTTTTT. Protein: CASRPRGGGAGTGELFF. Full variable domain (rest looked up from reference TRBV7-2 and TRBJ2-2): GAGVSQSPSNKVTEKGKDVELRCDPISGHTALYWYRQSLGQGLEFLIYFQGNSAPDKSGLPSDRFSAERTGGSVSTLTIQRTQQEDSAVYLCASRPRGGGAGTGELFFGEGSRLTVL.

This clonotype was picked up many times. The CDR3 here is CASSTLGRGRETQYF. As DNA, the CDR3 is TGTGCCAGCAGTACGTTGGGCAGGGGGCGAGAGACCCAGTACTTC. The V gene is TRBV6-2 or TRBV6-3, the J gene TRBJ2-5, with 8 bases fitting TRBD1. With V trimmed by 5 bases and J by 4 bases, 9 bases remained unmatched. Germline V CDR1 and CDR2: MNHEY, SVGEGT. The CDR3 is 15 residues long.

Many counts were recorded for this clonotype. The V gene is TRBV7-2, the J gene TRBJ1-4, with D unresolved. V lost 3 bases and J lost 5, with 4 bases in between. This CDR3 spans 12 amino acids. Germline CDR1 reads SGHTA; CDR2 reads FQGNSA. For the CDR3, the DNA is TGTGCCAGCAGCTTCCAGAATGAAAAACTGTTTTTT. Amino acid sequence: CASSFQNEKLFF.

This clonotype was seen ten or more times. CDR3 sequence (DNA): TGTGCCAGCAGCCCCCTTAACTATGGCTACACCTTC. Translating it yields CASSPLNYGYTF. V is TRBV7-8 and J is TRBJ1-2, with unresolved D. V was clipped by 5 bases and J by 1 base, with 5 bases between them. CDR1 SGHVS and CDR2 FQNEAQ come from the germline V gene. The CDR3 is 12 amino acids.

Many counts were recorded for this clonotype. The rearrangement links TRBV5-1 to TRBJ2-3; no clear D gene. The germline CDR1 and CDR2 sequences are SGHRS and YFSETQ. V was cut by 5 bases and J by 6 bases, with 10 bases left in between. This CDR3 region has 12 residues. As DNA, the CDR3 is TGCGCCAGCAGTTTACCGACGGATACGCAGTATTTT. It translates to CASSLPTDTQYF. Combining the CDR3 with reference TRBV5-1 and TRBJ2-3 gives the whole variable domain KAGVTQTPRYLIKTRGQQVTLSCSPISGHRSVSWYQQTPGQGLQFLFEYFSETQRNKGNFPGRFSGRQFSNSRSEMNVSTLELGDSALYLCASSLPTDTQYFGPGTRLTVL.

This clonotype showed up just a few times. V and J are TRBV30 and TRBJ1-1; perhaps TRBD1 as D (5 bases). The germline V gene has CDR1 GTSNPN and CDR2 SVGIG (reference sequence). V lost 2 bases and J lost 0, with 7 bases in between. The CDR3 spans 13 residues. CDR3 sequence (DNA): TGTGCCTGGAGTAAGGGGATGAACACTGAAGCTTTCTTT. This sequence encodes CAWSKGMNTEAFF.

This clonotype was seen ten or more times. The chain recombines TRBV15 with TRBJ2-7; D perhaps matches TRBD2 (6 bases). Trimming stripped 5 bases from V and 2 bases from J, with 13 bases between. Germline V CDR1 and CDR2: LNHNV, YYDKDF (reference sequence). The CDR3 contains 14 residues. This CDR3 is CATSGLTGPYEQYF. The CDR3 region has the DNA TGTGCCACCAGCGGACTAACAGGTCCCTACGAGCAGTACTTC.

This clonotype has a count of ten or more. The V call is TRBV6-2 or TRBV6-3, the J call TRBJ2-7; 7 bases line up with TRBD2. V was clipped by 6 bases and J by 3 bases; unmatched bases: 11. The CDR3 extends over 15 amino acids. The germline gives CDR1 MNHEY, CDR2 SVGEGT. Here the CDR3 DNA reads TGTGCCAGCAGCTACGAAGCGGGATCCATCTACGAGCAGTACTTC. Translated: CASSYEAGSIYEQYF.

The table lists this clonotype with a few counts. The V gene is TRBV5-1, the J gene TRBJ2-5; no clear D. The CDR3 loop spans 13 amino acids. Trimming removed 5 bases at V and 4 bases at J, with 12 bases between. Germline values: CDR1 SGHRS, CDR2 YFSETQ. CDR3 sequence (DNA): TGCGCCAGCAGGCTGGACGCTTCAGAGACCCAGTACTTC. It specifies CASRLDASETQYF.

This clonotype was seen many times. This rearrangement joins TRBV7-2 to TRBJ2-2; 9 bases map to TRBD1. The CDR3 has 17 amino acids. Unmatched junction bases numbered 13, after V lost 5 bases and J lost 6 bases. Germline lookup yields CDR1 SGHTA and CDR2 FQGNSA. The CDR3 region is CASSRVPGQGIAGELFF. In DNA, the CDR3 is TGTGCCAGCAGCAGGGTTCCAGGACAGGGGATCGCCGGGGAGCTGTTTTTT.

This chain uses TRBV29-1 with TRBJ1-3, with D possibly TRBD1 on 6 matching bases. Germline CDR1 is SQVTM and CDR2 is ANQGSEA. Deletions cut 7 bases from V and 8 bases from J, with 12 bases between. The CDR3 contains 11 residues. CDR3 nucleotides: TGCAGCGCAGGGGCCTACGACACCATATATTTT. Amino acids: CSAGAYDTIYF.

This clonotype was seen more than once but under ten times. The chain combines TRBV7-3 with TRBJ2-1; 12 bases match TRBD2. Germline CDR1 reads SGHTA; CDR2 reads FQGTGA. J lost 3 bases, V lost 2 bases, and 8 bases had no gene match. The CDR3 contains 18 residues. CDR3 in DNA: TGTGCCAGCAGCTTAGTGCTAGCGGGGGGGCCCGGCTACAATGAGCAGTTCTTC. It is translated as CASSLVLAGGPGYNEQFF.

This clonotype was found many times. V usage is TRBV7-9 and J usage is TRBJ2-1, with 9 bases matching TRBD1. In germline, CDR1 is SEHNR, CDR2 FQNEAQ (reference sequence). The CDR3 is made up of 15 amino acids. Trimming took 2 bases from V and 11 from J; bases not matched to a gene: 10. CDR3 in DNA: TGTGCCAGCAGCTTACCCGGACAGGGGACGGGGAAGCAGTTCTTC. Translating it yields CASSLPGQGTGKQFF.

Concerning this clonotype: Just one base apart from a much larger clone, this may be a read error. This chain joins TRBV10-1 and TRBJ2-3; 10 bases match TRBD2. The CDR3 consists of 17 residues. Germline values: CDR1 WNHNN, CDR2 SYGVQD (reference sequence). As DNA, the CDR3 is TGCGCCAGCAGTGAGTCAGCGGGGGGGCCTAGCAAAGATACGCAGTATTTT. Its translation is CASSESAGGPSKDTQYF.

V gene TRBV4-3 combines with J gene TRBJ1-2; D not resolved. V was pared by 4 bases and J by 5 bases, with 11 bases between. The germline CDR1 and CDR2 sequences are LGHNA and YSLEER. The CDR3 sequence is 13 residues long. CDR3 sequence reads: CASSPGRKYGYTF. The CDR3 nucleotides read TGCGCCAGCAGCCCCGGACGGAAATATGGCTACACCTTC.

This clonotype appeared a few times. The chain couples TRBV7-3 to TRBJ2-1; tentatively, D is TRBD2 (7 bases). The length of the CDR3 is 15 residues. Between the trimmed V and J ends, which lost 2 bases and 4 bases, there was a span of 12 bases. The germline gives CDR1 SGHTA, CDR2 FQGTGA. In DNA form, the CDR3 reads TGTGCCAGCAGCTTAGGCGGGGGCCATTACAATGAGCAGTTCTTC. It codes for CASSLGGGHYNEQFF.

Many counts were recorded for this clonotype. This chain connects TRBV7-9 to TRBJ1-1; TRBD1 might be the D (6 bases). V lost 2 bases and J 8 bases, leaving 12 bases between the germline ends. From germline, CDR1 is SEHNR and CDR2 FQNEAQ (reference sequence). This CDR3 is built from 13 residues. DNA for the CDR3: TGTGCCAGCAGCTTAATGTACAGGGAGGAAGCTTTCTTT. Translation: CASSLMYREEAFF.

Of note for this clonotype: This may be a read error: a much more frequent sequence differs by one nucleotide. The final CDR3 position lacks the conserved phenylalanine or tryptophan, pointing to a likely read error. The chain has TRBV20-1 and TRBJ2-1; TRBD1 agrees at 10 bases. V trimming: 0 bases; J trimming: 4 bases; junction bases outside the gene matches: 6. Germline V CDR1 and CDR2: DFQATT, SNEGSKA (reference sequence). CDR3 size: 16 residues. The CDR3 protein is CSARDPRQGAYNEQFL. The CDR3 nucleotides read TGCAGTGCTAGAGATCCCCGACAGGGGGCATACAATGAGCAGTTCTTA.